The clone carrying this T cell receptor beta chain was observed a few times. Its antigen is not identified. TCRdb recomputed calls from the 5' RACE reads with MiXCR, one row per CDR3 protein. The sample holds roughly 25,000 distinct CDR3 sequences; about 4.4% are singletons and the top ten take 15% to 19%. The sample belongs to a study of early T cells in non-severe SARS-CoV-2 infection. Study results and caveats: Clonotype matching in VDJdb favored anti-spike CD8 responses and did not capture private and CD4 specificities.

CDR1 is LGHNA, CDR2 YNFKEQ, per germline. With 5 bases clipped from V and 4 bases from J, the junction kept 6 bases outside the gene matches. The CDR3 has 16 residues. This clonotype originated in an adult who was a healthcare worker with PCR-confirmed SARS-CoV-2 infection or an uninfected control (not recorded which). Input material: whole blood. This sequence joins TRBV4-2 and TRBJ2-7; TRBD2 matches at 15 bases. As DNA, the CDR3 is TGTGCCAGCAGCGCCGGGACTAGCGGGAGGACTTACGAGCAGTACTTC. It yields the protein CASSAGTSGRTYEQYF.